This T cell receptor (beta chain) came from a study of blood T cell repertoires in COVID-19. This clone was seen a few times. Repertoires were generated with immunoSEQ multiplex PCR, while TCRdb's copy carries only in-frame clones and drops some. The sample lists approximately 300,000 clones, 86% occurring once. The germline V gene encodes CDR1 SGHTA and CDR2 FQGTGA. Germline trimming cut 5 bases from V and 9 bases from J; bases unmatched to any gene: 9. This CDR3 spans 15 amino acids. The V and J genes are TRBV7-3 and TRBJ2-1; 11 bases agree with TRBD2. This receptor was obtained from a woman in her forties or fifties with acute or convalescent COVID-19. Sequenced input: peripheral blood. CDR3 residues: CASSLLAGVIGEQFF. For the CDR3, the DNA is TGTGCCAGCAGCCTACTAGCGGGAGTGATCGGTGAGCAGTTCTTC.